These T cell receptor beta chains were read from a single sample in a study of CD4 T cells in relation to SARS-CoV-2 and coronaviruses. Which antigens these TCRs recognize remains unknown. The data were produced by immunoSEQ multiplex PCR, yet TCRdb's version contains in-frame clones alone and is incomplete. The sample records 15,000 to 20,000 clones, 78% being singletons. Sequenced sample: CD4+ T cells from PBMCs, cultured in vitro. The receptor source for this set is a human donor in good health. The CDR3 runs from the conserved cysteine through the conserved F or W. Each record gives: D gene, J gene, clone size, V gene, CDR3 DNA, CDR3 protein. A D gene is named only where the DNA matches it firmly. Clone sizes are given selectively: once, few, many, or a class where the clone is expanded.

NA,TRBJ2-1,NA,TRBV6-5,TGTGCCTGTGGAGATCACAATGAGCAGTTCTTC,CACGDHNEQFF
NA,TRBJ1-3,once,TRBV28,TGTGCCAGCAGTTTACCCCCAGGCTCTGGAAACACCATATATTTT,CASSLPPGSGNTIYF
NA,TRBJ1-1,few,TRBV5-1,TGCGCCAGCAGCCCGACCCCTTCCGGGGACACTGAAGCTTTCTTT,CASSPTPSGDTEAFF
TRBD2,TRBJ2-7,NA,TRBV19,TGTGCCAGTAGTATAGCCGCGACTAGCGGGGGTACCTACGAGCAGTACTTC,CASSIAATSGGTYEQYF
TRBD1,TRBJ2-3,NA,TRBV10-3,TGTGCCATCAGAGACCGGGACAGGGGGCAACAAGATACGCAGTATTTT,CAIRDRDRGQQDTQYF
NA,TRBJ1-6,NA,TRBV7-9,TGTGCCAGCAGCCTTCGGGACCTCAATAATTCACCCCTCCACTTT,CASSLRDLNNSPLHF
NA,TRBJ2-1,NA,TRBV7-3,TGTGCCAGCAGCTTAAATAGGGAAAATGAGCAGTTCTTC,CASSLNRENEQFF
NA,TRBJ2-7,few,TRBV3-1/TRBV3-2,TGTGCCAGCAGCCAATCCTACGAGCAGTACTTC,CASSQSYEQYF
TRBD1,TRBJ1-2,once,TRBV5-6,TGTGCCAGCAGCTTGTTGGGACAGTCCCTTCGCTATGGCTACACCTTC,CASSLLGQSLRYGYTF
NA,TRBJ1-4,NA,TRBV9,TGTGCCAGCAGCCCAAAGCCGTCGACAGTCTTTAATGAAAAACTGTTTTTT,CASSPKPSTVFNEKLFF
NA,TRBJ1-5,NA,TRBV7-9,TGTGCCAGCAGCTTGACAGAACAGCCCCAGCATTTT,CASSLTEQPQHF
NA,TRBJ1-5,NA,TRBV28,TGTGCCAGCAGTTTAGGCAGGGCCTTCAAAGAAATGAATCAGCCCCAGCATTTT,CASSLGRAFKEMNQPQHF
NA,TRBJ1-3,NA,TRBV18,TGTGCCAGCTCACCAATCCGGATATTGTCGGGAAACACCATATATTTT,CASSPIRILSGNTIYF
NA,TRBJ2-3,NA,TRBV4-1,TGCGCCAGCAGCGCAGCGGGCCGCACAGATACGCAGTATTTT,CASSAAGRTDTQYF
NA,TRBJ1-5,NA,TRBV30,TGTGCCTGGAGTTCGGGGGGAGGCAATCAGCCCCAGCATTTT,CAWSSGGGNQPQHF
NA,TRBJ2-3,few,TRBV5-8,TGTGCCAGCAGCCCACATCGGAGCACAGATACGCAGTATTTT,CASSPHRSTDTQYF
TRBD1,TRBJ2-7,NA,TRBV27,TGTGCCAGCAGTTACCGGGACAGGGGCCACGAGCAGTACTTC,CASSYRDRGHEQYF
NA,TRBJ1-5,NA,TRBV28,TGTGCCAGCAGTTTCCGGCTGGTTTTCGGGGGCAGCAATCAGCCCCAGCATTTT,CASSFRLVFGGSNQPQHF
NA,TRBJ2-3,NA,TRBV11-2,TGTGCCAGCAGCTTAGGGGACAACTACAACACAGATACGCAGTATTTT,CASSLGDNYNTDTQYF
NA,TRBJ2-1,NA,TRBV3-1/TRBV3-2,TGTGCCAGCAGAGACCTGAGCTCCTACAATGAGCAGTTCTTC,CASRDLSSYNEQFF
NA,TRBJ1-1,once,TRBV6-5,TGTGCCAGCAGTTCACCGGGGACTGAAGCTTTCTTT,CASSSPGTEAFF
NA,TRBJ1-4,NA,TRBV20-1,TGCAGTGCCGACGCGAATGAAAAACTGTTTTTT,CSADANEKLFF
NA,TRBJ1-1,few,TRBV6-5,TGTGCCAGCAGGGGGTCGGGGAGCAACACTGAAGCTTTCTTT,CASRGSGSNTEAFF
TRBD2,TRBJ2-1,NA,TRBV18,TGTGCCAGCTCACCATTAACTAGCGGGACGAACAATGAGCAGTTCTTC,CASSPLTSGTNNEQFF
NA,TRBJ2-7,NA,TRBV19,TGTGCCAGTAGTTTGGCGACGGGGGACTACGAGCAGTACTTC,CASSLATGDYEQYF
TRBD2,TRBJ2-5,NA,TRBV15,TGTGCCACCAGCAGAGATGGCGGGGAGGGAGAGACCCAGTACTTC,CATSRDGGEGETQYF
NA,TRBJ2-2,NA,TRBV6-5,TGTGCCAGCGCGCCGCCGGGCGACACCGGGGAGCTGTTTTTT,CASAPPGDTGELFF
TRBD1,TRBJ2-1,NA,TRBV5-1,TGCGCCAGCAGCTTGGGTAACAGGGGGCATGATGAGCAGTTCTTC,CASSLGNRGHDEQFF
NA,TRBJ1-6,few,TRBV10-3,TGTGCCATCAGTGAGACTAATTCACCCCTCCACTTT,CAISETNSPLHF
NA,TRBJ2-7,NA,TRBV11-2,TGTGCCAGCAGCTTGTTCGCCAAGTACGAGCAGTACTTC,CASSLFAKYEQYF
TRBD1,TRBJ1-5,NA,TRBV7-9,TGTGCCAGCAGCTTAGCTCAGGGGGCGGATCAGCCCCAGCATTTT,CASSLAQGADQPQHF
TRBD2,TRBJ2-3,once,TRBV14,TGTGCCAGCAGCCAAGATTCGGCCGGACTAGCGGTCACAGATACGCAGTATTTT,CASSQDSAGLAVTDTQYF
TRBD1,TRBJ2-7,NA,TRBV18,TGTGCCAGCTCCTCCGGGACAGAGAGCTCCTACGAGCAGTACTTC,CASSSGTESSYEQYF
TRBD2,TRBJ2-3,once,TRBV6-1,TGTGCCAGCAGTGAGTTCCACCGGACTAGCGGGGGGATCACAGATACGCAGTATTTT,CASSEFHRTSGGITDTQYF
NA,TRBJ2-5,NA,TRBV7-2,TGTGCCAGCAGCAATGATTTTGGGCAAGAGACCCAGTACTTC,CASSNDFGQETQYF
NA,TRBJ1-2,NA,TRBV24-1,TGTGCCACCAGTGACCCGAACAGGGACCACTATGGCTACACCTTC,CATSDPNRDHYGYTF
TRBD1,TRBJ1-6,NA,TRBV18,TGTGCCAGCTCACCGGACAGGGAGACCCCCCTCCACTTT,CASSPDRETPLHF
TRBD2,TRBJ2-5,NA,TRBV7-9,TGTGCCAGCAGCCGAAGACTAGCGGGAGGAGAGGACCAGTACTTC,CASSRRLAGGEDQYF
NA,TRBJ2-2,NA,TRBV6-4,TGTGCCAGCAAACCTTCAGGGGACACCGGGGAGCTGTTTTTT,CASKPSGDTGELFF
TRBD1,TRBJ2-5,NA,TRBV5-1,TGCGCCAGCAGCTTGGCCATAGGACAGGGACAAGAGACCCAGTACTTC,CASSLAIGQGQETQYF
TRBD2,TRBJ2-3,NA,TRBV25-1,TGTGCCAGCAGTGAGACTAGCGGGAGCACAGATACGCAGTATTTT,CASSETSGSTDTQYF
TRBD2,TRBJ2-1,NA,TRBV27,TGTGCCAGCAGGGTTATGGGACTAGCGGGAGGGATTTACAATGAGCAGTTCTTC,CASRVMGLAGGIYNEQFF
NA,TRBJ2-3,NA,TRBV27,TGTGCCAGCAGTGGTAGCTCAGGTACGCAGTATTTT,CASSGSSGTQYF
NA,TRBJ2-1,NA,TRBV12-5,TGTGCTAGTGGTTCCCCCCCAGACTACAATGAGCAGTTCTTC,CASGSPPDYNEQFF
NA,TRBJ2-7,few,TRBV19,TGTGCCAGTAGTATGGGGCTAGCAAGCTCCTACGAGCAGTACTTC,CASSMGLASSYEQYF
NA,TRBJ2-5,NA,TRBV6-2/TRBV6-3,TGTGCCAGCAGTTACCCAGGCTGGGGACAAGAGACCCAGTACTTC,CASSYPGWGQETQYF
NA,TRBJ2-7,NA,TRBV6-5,TGTGCCAGCAGTATAGGACAGCTCTCCTACGAGCAGTACTTC,CASSIGQLSYEQYF
NA,TRBJ2-1,NA,TRBV5-1,TGCGCCAGCAGCTTGAGCAATGAGCAGTTCTTC,CASSLSNEQFF
TRBD2,TRBJ2-3,NA,TRBV6-6,TGTGCCAGCACTTCTCGACGGGAGGCAGATACGCAGTATTTT,CASTSRREADTQYF
TRBD1,TRBJ2-7,NA,TRBV5-1,TGCGCCAGCAGCTTGGGAGGGACAGGGGGCGAGGAGCAGTACTTC,CASSLGGTGGEEQYF
TRBD2,TRBJ2-1,NA,TRBV9,TGTGCCAGCAGCGTAGCGGCGGGAGGGCCCTTCTTC,CASSVAAGGPFF